This entry features one T cell receptor beta chain sequence. Per the original data handling: It was from reference gene primer amplification that nucleated cell counts were estimated. This table comes from immunoSEQ multiplex PCR, and its TCRdb copy is limited to in-frame clones, with some not included. V, J and clone size are taken as reported in that table, and D and trimming were inferred from the DNA itself. The data hold about 60,000 clones, with more than 85% observed a single time. The data are from a study of blood T cell repertoires in COVID-19. Study information: Some COVID-19 samples were acute and others convalescent; all came from the United States, Italy and Spain. The cDNA or gDNA used as material had been derived from T cells, B-cell-depleted T cells, or PBMCs.

The CDR3 is 12 residues long. The V gene's germline CDR1 is GTSNPN and CDR2 SVGIG (reference sequence). Trimming cost V 5 bases and J 8 bases, with 12 bases left between them. The V and J genes are TRBV30 and TRBJ1-4, with a tentative D call TRBD1 (5 bases). The sample comprised peripheral blood. The TCR originated in a man aged 60 to 75 with acute or convalescent COVID-19. The CDR3 region is CAWRGGEEKLFF. The CDR3 DNA follows: TGTGCCTGGCGGGGAGGGGAAGAAAAACTGTTTTTT.